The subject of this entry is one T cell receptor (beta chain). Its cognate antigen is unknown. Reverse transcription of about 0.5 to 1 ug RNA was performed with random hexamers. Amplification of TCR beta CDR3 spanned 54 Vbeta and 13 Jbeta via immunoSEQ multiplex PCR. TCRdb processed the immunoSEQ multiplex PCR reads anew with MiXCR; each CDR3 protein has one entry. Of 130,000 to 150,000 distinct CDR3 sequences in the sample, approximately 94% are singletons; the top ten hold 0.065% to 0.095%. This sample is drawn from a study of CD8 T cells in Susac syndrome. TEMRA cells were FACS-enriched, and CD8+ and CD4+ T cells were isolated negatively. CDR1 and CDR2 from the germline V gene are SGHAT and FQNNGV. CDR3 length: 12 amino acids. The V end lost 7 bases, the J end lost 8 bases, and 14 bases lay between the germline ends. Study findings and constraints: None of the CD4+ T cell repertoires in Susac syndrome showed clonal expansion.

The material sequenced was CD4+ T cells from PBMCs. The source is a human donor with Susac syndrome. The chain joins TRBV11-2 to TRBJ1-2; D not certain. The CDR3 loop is CASTQLGRGYTF. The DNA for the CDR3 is TGTGCCAGCACCCAGTTGGGCCGGGGCTACACCTTC.